This T cell receptor beta chain came from a study of cytomegalovirus exposure and HLA in healthy donors. Study conclusions and caveats: Across HLA loci, a later analysis found differing TCR association rates, with DRB1 most and HLA-C fewest. The later analysis indicated that the majority of CMV-associated TCR beta chains appeared HLA-restricted.

Points on this clone: Its matching antigen is unknown.

Use of 60 Vbeta and 13 Jbeta primers characterized the PCR. This table comes from immunoSEQ multiplex PCR, and its TCRdb copy is limited to in-frame clones, with some not included. Of 130,000 or so clones detected, 65% to 80% appear once; the ten largest clones hold 1.5%. The CDR3 consists of 13 residues. Germline lookup yields CDR1 SGHNT and CDR2 YYREEE (reference sequence). This sequence originates from a woman younger than 30 in good health and CMV-seronegative. The rearrangement links TRBV5-4 to TRBJ2-5; 10 nucleotides agree with TRBD2. The better agreement between TRBJ2-7 and the DNA end casts doubt on the J call. Source material: PBMCs. The CDR3 spells CASSIAGGREQYF. The CDR3 DNA reads TGTGCCAGCAGCATAGCGGGAGGACGCGAGCAGTACTTC.